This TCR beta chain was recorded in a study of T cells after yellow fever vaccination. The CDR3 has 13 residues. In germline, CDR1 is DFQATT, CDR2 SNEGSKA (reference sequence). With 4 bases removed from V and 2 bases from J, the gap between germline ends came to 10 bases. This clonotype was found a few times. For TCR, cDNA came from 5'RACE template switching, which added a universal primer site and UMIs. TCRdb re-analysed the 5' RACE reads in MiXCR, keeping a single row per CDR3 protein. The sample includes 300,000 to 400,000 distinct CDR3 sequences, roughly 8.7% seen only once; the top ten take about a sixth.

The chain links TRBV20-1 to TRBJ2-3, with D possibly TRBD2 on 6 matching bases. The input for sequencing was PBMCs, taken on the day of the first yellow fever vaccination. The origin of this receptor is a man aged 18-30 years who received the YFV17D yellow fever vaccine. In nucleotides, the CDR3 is TGCAGTGCTACCAGCGGGCCCACAGATACGCAGTATTTT. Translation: CSATSGPTDTQYF.